One T cell receptor beta chain is described in this entry. Its target is not known. The data were obtained in a study of beta chain features in type 1 diabetes. Expressed TCRB transcripts were sequenced because the entire RNA isolate underwent reverse transcription. Assay used: immunoSEQ multiplex PCR; TCRdb lists only in-frame clones, some missing. The repertoire holds hundreds of thousands of clones, with approximately 15% as singletons. Study results and caveats: Reduced insertions and increased deletions marked VDJ junctions in type 1 diabetes patients. Sequencing used cDNA, and cells with high TCR expression could therefore be over-represented.

This TCR was recovered from a man between 25 and 39 years old in good health. The sample comprised central memory CD4+ T cells from blood.

The chain's CDR3 is CAISTGGIGQPQHF. The CDR3 coding sequence is TGTGCCATCAGTACAGGGGGCATAGGTCAGCCCCAGCATTTT. The rearrangement links TRBV10-3 to TRBJ1-5; 9 positions match TRBD1. CDR1 ENHRY and CDR2 SYGVKD come from the germline V gene. V was pared by 5 bases and J by 6 bases, with 5 bases of the junction left unmatched. The CDR3 extends over 14 amino acids.